This T cell receptor beta chain was identified during a study of shared T cell receptors in the human thymus. Here immunoSEQ multiplex PCR was the method, and the copy in TCRdb shows in-frame clones only, minus some. The table lists about 660,000 clones, 70% to 90% of them singletons. Trimming stripped 10 bases from V and 5 bases from J, with 12 bases between. There are 12 residues in the CDR3. Germline-derived CDR1 and CDR2 are MNHEY and SVGAGI. These records were also assigned to another study, of human thymus T cells. From that report: Related research found strongly overlapping thymic repertoires in unrelated individuals.

The clonotype comes from a boy under two years old with a congenital heart defect. The sequencing input was thymocytes. The chain joins TRBV6-5 to TRBJ2-1, with a weak D call TRBD2 (5 bases). CDR3 protein: CAISDGNNEQFF. CDR3 sequence (DNA): TGTGCCATTTCGGACGGGAACAATGAGCAGTTCTTC.